One T cell receptor beta chain is described in this entry. Its antigen remains undetermined. One base away there is no much larger clone; base qualities are not given. Library preparation employed the immunoSEQ multiplex PCR assay. For the multiplex PCR, a mixture combining 60 forward primers for TCR Vbeta segments and 13 reverse primers for TCR Jbeta segments was used. Amplification of the CDR3 region of rearranged TCR beta genes was performed with a multiplex PCR assay on genomic DNA. The Illumina HiSeq System was used to sequence the amplified TCR beta libraries as 87-base-pair reads. As for how the authors treated the data: A later analysis counted approximately 84 million unique TCR beta chains across the 550 to 800 repertoires, and around 9.9 million of these chains were shared by at least two donors. A nearest-neighbor algorithm error-corrected the raw reads and collapsed the reads into unique sequences, merging closely related sequences to remove PCR and sequencing errors. V, D and J gene segments were assigned by aligning CDR3 sequences to IMGT reference sequences. For a sequence to be retained, at least a six-nucleotide match to both a V gene segment and a J gene segment was required. Rearrangements were called productive when the CDR3 lacked stop codons and stayed in frame with V and J; all others were non-productive. CDR3 was defined by IMGT convention, running from the second conserved V-encoded cysteine to the conserved J-encoded phenylalanine. Sequences without an unambiguous match to a single V gene segment were excluded from the earlier analysis of approximately 560 of the donors. In an earlier analysis of several hundred of the donors, V segments were called functional above 56.7% productive rearrangements and were called segregating when the between-donor standard deviation exceeded 5%. To diagnose cytomegalovirus status from the catalog of TCR beta chain sequences, a statistical classification framework was built. In a later analysis, TCR nucleotide sequences were compared against IMGT/GENE-DB human TR gene sequences so that V and J genes could be assigned. In a later analysis, CDR3 sequences and most-parsimonious VDJ recombination scenarios were assigned using the TCRdist pipeline. In a later analysis, each TCR beta chain was defined by its CDR3 amino acid sequence together with its V-gene family, and reads without a unique V-gene family were excluded. In a later analysis, around 650 highly shared, low-generation-probability nucleotide sequences were removed to address suspected cross-contamination and a sequencing artifact. For each public chain, a later analysis derived a clonal expansion index from normalized ranks of inferred template counts within each repertoire. Generation probabilities in a later analysis came from a VDJ recombination model fitted to out-of-frame rearrangements, and those results were checked against IGoR. A later analysis scored TCR-TCR, TCR-HLA and TCR-CMV co-occurrence with hypergeometric tests, applying a repertoire-size bias correction to TCR pairs. To estimate false discovery rates, a later analysis permuted the HLA or CMV assignments 20 times. In a later analysis, co-occurring TCRs were grouped using DBSCAN, and TCRdist sequence similarity was added for clustering within HLA-allele-positive subsets. For co-occurrence clustering, repertoires with fewer than 30,000 or more than 120,000 public chains were excluded, along with a handful of repertoires with anomalous nucleotide sharing. TCRdb holds this immuneACCESS table with in-frame rearrangements only. Some clones are missing; in checked studies, unresolved V genes explain under half, and the rest has no known cause. V, J and clone size are those of that table, while D and trimming were read from the DNA. The sample yields about 150,000 clones; about four fifths were counted once. The ten largest clones take up 3% to 4% of the sample.

The entry originates in a study of cytomegalovirus exposure and HLA in healthy donors (TCRdb year 2017). Describing the broader study: In an earlier analysis of some 550 of the donors, 250 to 350 Gb of sequence data and 117 million unique TCR beta sequences from roughly 200 million T cells were reported. Donor age, sex, ethnicity and CMV serostatus were compiled together with the repertoire data. A separate validation cohort of approximately 130 different subjects was used in addition to the roughly 670-subject first cohort. The study profiled the T cell repertoires of hundreds of subjects by immunosequencing and related them to cytomegalovirus serostatus. Four or five DR-DQ haplotypes were treated as single units for association and clustering because of strong linkage in the cohort. The aim of the study was to test whether cataloging public T cell receptors could identify signatures of past pathogen exposure. In a later analysis, previously published TCR beta repertoires from several hundred donors were re-analyzed and high-resolution HLA genotyping was added so that TCR occurrence patterns could be studied. A later genetic analysis used genome-wide SNP genotypes for about 65% of the roughly 670 donors, treating that subset as a discovery cohort. Among 350 to 400 genotyped donors of the cohort, an average of around 240,000 unique TCR beta nucleotide sequences were sequenced per donor, 15% to 20% of them non-productive. Typing coverage varied by locus: about 620-630 donors for A, B, C, DRB1 and DQB1; approximately 500 for DQA1; some 610 for DPA1; more than 450 for DPB1. Rather than using new phenotypic data, the later analysis identified candidate immune exposures from TCR beta sequences and from how often those sequences occurred across donors. HLA typing included class I and class II loci at four-digit resolution. The genetic ancestry cluster associated with self-reported Caucasian donors included roughly 84% of the 398 genotyped donors. All discovery cohort repertoires had been generated using a single sequencing platform. The study combined high-throughput TCR immunosequencing, statistical association of individual TCRs with disease status, and machine learning to predict cytomegalovirus infection status. An earlier analysis of several hundred of the donors used high-throughput TCR beta sequencing to judge whether each TCR beta V gene segment behaved as functional or pseudogenic. An early release that covered several hundred HLA-typed donors contained approximately 300 gigabases of sequencing data and 65 million to 100 million unique TCR sequences.

Here is what the overall study found, with its caveats: Across donors, most TCR sequences were observed very rarely, whereas some public TCRs were present in many individuals. According to a later analysis, parvovirus B19, influenza, CMV and Epstein-Barr virus appeared linked to several top co-occurrence clusters. In this cohort, only TCR beta chains were sequenced, and detectable features were limited by the absence of alpha or paired-chain data. A cluster of highly shared sequence variants was judged likely to be a technical artifact of the sequencing pipeline. The study listed 164 TCR beta chains as associated with cytomegalovirus. An earlier analysis of several hundred of the donors showed that most TCR beta V segments appeared in productive rearrangements either about 87% or about 30% of the time, which broadly matched IMGT annotations. According to the authors, the approach could potentially be generalized to other disease states and immunological phenotypes. In both the original and validation cohorts, the classifier was reported to diagnose cytomegalovirus status with high specificity and sensitivity. Because counts were too low, around 18 rarely observed V segments, including chromosome 9 orphons, were left out of the earlier analysis of some 640 of the donors. Roughly uniform sequencing depth across donors was assumed in presence/absence analyses, although this assumption may not hold. The only immune exposure information available for the cohort was CMV serostatus. Some IMGT-functional V segments, including TRBV6-2 and TRBV6-3, could not be told apart with the 87-base-pair reads, so those segments were excluded. According to a later genetic analysis, donors in an Asian-associated ancestry cluster had fewer N-insertions in productive TCRs than the approximately 710-donor mean. In a later analysis, the rate of TCR association differed among HLA loci, with DRB1 alleles having the most associated TCRs and HLA-C alleles having the fewest. Because HLA typing was missing for some donors at each locus, association tests included only the typed subset. Linkage disequilibrium might explain the correlated functional status among segregating V segments, but an unknown experimental factor could not be ruled out. In a later analysis, most CMV-associated TCR beta chains were found to appear HLA-restricted, with HLA associations seemingly driven largely by CMV exposure. In a later genetic analysis, a missense DCLRE1C variant was associated with V-gene and J-gene trimming of TCR beta chains, and the association was replicated in an independent cohort. When HLA alleles, especially DR and DQ, strongly co-occurred, TCR associations were difficult to assign to individual alleles. A further reported finding was that TCR beta sequences accurately predicted the HLA-A and HLA-B alleles for most subjects in the first cohort. In vitro tests confirmed that a few of the cytomegalovirus-associated TCR beta chains recognize cytomegalovirus antigens. Specific HLA alleles were associated with some 15,000 TCR beta sequences at a false discovery rate of 0.05 in a later analysis. In a later analysis, HLA-associated TCR beta chains showed more clonal expansion and lower generation probabilities than non-associated chains that were equally common.

The cohort consisted of 666 healthy bone marrow donors. At the time of sampling, every cohort member was nominally healthy, though immune exposures that went unrecorded were likely present. Of the 600 to 750 cohort members, about 290 had a positive CMV serostatus and 350 to 450 had a negative one, while no CMV serostatus was recorded for the donor. Each donor provided a peripheral blood sample, and peripheral blood mononuclear cells were used for TCR beta sequencing. Genomic DNA was extracted from the blood cell samples with the Qiagen DNeasy Blood Extraction Kit. From the germline V gene, CDR1 is SQVTM and CDR2 is ANQGSEA. The CDR3, from cysteine to phenylalanine, totals 14 residues. Left in the record is the CDR3 DNA by itself, 42 bases read in frame from the first base. V and J are truncated by 2 bases and 5 bases respectively, leaving an intervening sequence of 15 bases.

The material sequenced was PBMCs. This TCR came from a human donor in good health. This chain is built from TRBV29-1 and TRBJ2-5; TRBD2 is perhaps the D gene, given 6 matching bases. CDR3 loop: CSVERGGALETQYF. The nucleotides read TGCAGCGTTGAAAGGGGCGGGGCGCTGGAGACCCAGTACTTC.